The sequence of this TCR beta chain was determined in a study of identical twins. The study's findings and limits: The study found excess low generation probability among twin-shared out-of-frame alpha sequences. Memory repertoires showed no such pattern, whereas abundant cord blood beta clonotypes carried fewer insertions.

The V and J ends lost 0 bases and 5 bases, in that order; junction bases with no gene match: 7. Germline CDR1 reads LGHDT; CDR2 reads YNNKEL (reference sequence). The CDR3 has 17 amino acids. Carrying unique molecular identifiers, the cDNA also gained a universal primer site through template switching. MiXCR was run by TCRdb on the 5' RACE reads, yielding one entry per CDR3 protein. The sample shows about 220,000 distinct CDR3 sequences, approximately 7.8% of them seen only once. In the case of this clonotype: Its specificity is not known.

These data were also filed under a second study, of yellow fever vaccine responses in identical twins.

The clonotype originates from a woman in her late teens or twenties in good health. Sample: CD8+ T cells sorted from blood. The V call is TRBV3-1, the J call TRBJ2-5; 12 bases align to TRBD2. The CDR3: CASSQDRGGLAGETQYF. The CDR3 DNA reads as TGTGCCAGCAGCCAAGATAGGGGAGGACTAGCGGGGGAGACCCAGTACTTC.